The 14 T cell receptor beta chains in this list originate from one sample, sequenced in a study of technical replicates of blood from several donors. Libraries were prepared by immunoSEQ multiplex PCR; TCRdb keeps only in-frame clonotypes and omits some of them. The sample lists some 98,000 clones, around 95% occurring once. Sequenced: T cells isolated from PBMCs. These receptors all come from a human donor in good health.

The gene calls are TRBV5-5 and TRBJ1-4; 7 positions agree with TRBD1. This CDR3 spans 15 amino acids. CDR1 and CDR2 from the germline V gene are SGHKS and YYEKEE (reference sequence). V lost 4 bases and J lost 5; bases outside the gene matches: 8. The CDR3 coding sequence is TGTGCCAGCAGCAACCAAGTGACAGGGAATGAAAAACTGTTTTTT. Translating gives CASSNQVTGNEKLFF.

The V and J genes are TRBV4-1 and TRBJ2-5; the D gene is possibly TRBD2 (6 bases). V lost 4 bases, J lost 3 bases, and 12 bases lay in between. The germline CDR1 and CDR2 sequences are MGHRA and YSYEKL. CDR3 size: 14 residues. CDR3 protein: CASSPSPGEETQYF. The CDR3 DNA sequence: TGCGCCAGCAGCCCCTCGCCGGGAGAAGAGACCCAGTACTTC.

The chain combines TRBV7-3 with TRBJ1-1, with 9 bases aligning to TRBD1. CDR1 and CDR2 from the germline V gene are SGHTA and FQGTGA. V dropped 4 bases and J dropped 5; count of bases not matched to a gene: 5. The CDR3 extends over 14 amino acids. The DNA of the CDR3 is TGTGCCAGCAGCTCGACAGGGGGAGGGACTGAAGCTTTCTTT. The encoded protein is CASSSTGGGTEAFF.

V and J are TRBV2 and TRBJ2-5; possible D gene TRBD2, 6 bases. Trimming took 1 base from V and 4 from J, leaving 13 bases between them. There are 15 residues in the CDR3. Germline V gene data show CDR1 as SNHLY and CDR2 as FYNNEI. The CDR3 sequence is CASSEEASGGETQYF. The CDR3 DNA follows: TGTGCCAGCAGTGAAGAGGCCTCCGGGGGAGAGACCCAGTACTTC.

The V and J genes are TRBV19 and TRBJ2-2; 7 nucleotides agree with TRBD2. CDR3 length: 16 amino acids. Trimming cost V 4 bases and J 6 bases; bases outside gene matches: 11. Germline CDR1 is LNHDA and CDR2 is SQIVND (reference sequence). The CDR3 nucleotides read TGTGCCAGTAGTAGCGGGGGTTTAATTATCGCCGGGGAGCTGTTTTTT. It encodes CASSSGGLIIAGELFF.

V and J are TRBV19 and TRBJ1-2; 7 nucleotides match TRBD1. This CDR3 is 14 amino acids long. Unmatched junction bases numbered 9, after V lost 4 bases and J lost 7 bases. Germline CDR1 reads LNHDA; CDR2 reads SQIVND (reference sequence). The CDR3 sequence is CASSTPGTVSGYTF. In nucleotides, the CDR3 is TGTGCCAGTAGTACCCCCGGGACAGTAAGTGGCTACACCTTC.

In its sample, this clone was seen once. The chain couples TRBV29-1 to TRBJ2-1, with D maybe TRBD2 (6 bases). Trimming took off 2 bases at V and 1 base at J, with 12 bases between the two ends. The CDR3 has 15 residues. Germline V gene sequence: CDR1 SQVTM, CDR2 ANQGSEA. CDR3 coding DNA: TGCAGCGTTGAATGGCGGGATCGGTCCTACAATGAGCAGTTCTTC. It specifies CSVEWRDRSYNEQFF.

The rearrangement links TRBV15 to TRBJ2-7, with D unclear. The CDR3 runs 16 residues. Germline-derived CDR1 and CDR2 are LNHNV and YYDKDF (reference sequence). With 0 bases removed from V and 1 base from J, the gap between germline ends came to 13 bases. The DNA of the CDR3 is TGTGCCACCAGCAGAGATGACACAGTAAAGTCCTACGAGCAGTACTTC. Translation gives CATSRDDTVKSYEQYF.

This clone was recorded once. The genes are TRBV28 and TRBJ2-7, with a tentative D call TRBD2 (5 bases). Trimming pared 8 bases from V and 7 bases from J, leaving 21 bases between. Germline V CDR1 and CDR2: MDHEN, SYDVKM. The CDR3 is 14 residues long. The CDR3 region is CASGPTPVPGEQYF. The CDR3 DNA sequence: TGTGCCAGCGGTCCGACTCCTGTCCCGGGGGAGCAGTACTTC.

This chain joins TRBV4-2 and TRBJ2-1; 11 positions match TRBD2. The germline V gene encodes CDR1 LGHNA and CDR2 YNFKEQ. The CDR3 has 20 residues. V shed 0 bases, J shed 5 bases, and the junction held 15 bases outside the gene matches. The CDR3 nucleotides read TGTGCCAGCAGCCAAGATCTCGTAGCGGGGGGGAATATAATACACAATGAGCAGTTCTTC. Amino acids: CASSQDLVAGGNIIHNEQFF.

The chain uses TRBV12-5 and TRBJ2-1, with TRBD1 matching over 9 bases. The CDR3 runs to 15 residues. The V segment lost 9 bases and the J segment 4 bases; nucleotides outside the gene matches: 10. Per germline, CDR1 LGHNT and CDR2 FRNRAP. CDR3 bases: TGTGCTAGCGGCCTCGGGACAGGGACATACAATGAGCAGTTCTTC. This gives the protein CASGLGTGTYNEQFF.

V gene TRBV14 combines with J gene TRBJ2-1, with 7 bases matching TRBD2. The V gene's germline CDR1 is SGHDN and CDR2 FVKESK. J lost 11 bases, V lost 4 bases, and 11 bases had no gene match. This CDR3 is built from 14 residues. The CDR3 bases are TGTGCCAGCAGCCCCCTGGGTCGGGAGGACCAGCAGTTCTTC. It encodes CASSPLGREDQQFF.

The V call is TRBV19, the J call TRBJ1-1; weak D call: TRBD1 (5 bases). The germline V gene encodes CDR1 LNHDA and CDR2 SQIVND (reference sequence). The CDR3 covers 14 residues. V dropped 6 bases and J dropped 3 bases, with 14 bases sitting between them. The CDR3 DNA reads as TGTGCCAGTAGGGCCCCAGGGTTCCACACTGAAGCTTTCTTT. This translates into CASRAPGFHTEAFF.

The chain combines TRBV9 with TRBJ1-4; 7 bases agree with TRBD1. The ends lost 4 bases at V and 2 bases at J; junction bases unmatched: 14. The CDR3 runs 18 residues. CDR1 SGDLS and CDR2 YYNGEE come from the germline V gene. The CDR3 reads CASSPRGRERLTNEKLFF. The CDR3 DNA sequence: TGTGCCAGCAGCCCGAGGGGGCGCGAACGGCTCACTAATGAAAAACTGTTTTTT. Variable domain in full (rest from reference TRBV9 and TRBJ1-4): DSGVTQTPKHLITATGQRVTLRCSPRSGDLSVYWYQQSLDQGLQFLIQYYNGEERAKGNILERFSAQQFPDLHSELNLSSLELGDSALYFCASSPRGRERLTNEKLFFGSGTQLSVL.